The source of this T cell receptor beta chain is a study of cytomegalovirus exposure and HLA in healthy donors. The PCR employed 60 Vbeta primers together with 13 Jbeta primers. The data were produced by immunoSEQ multiplex PCR, yet TCRdb's version contains in-frame clones alone and is incomplete. The sample records 150,000 to 200,000 clones, 80% to 90% being singletons. This clone was counted once. Germline V gene data show CDR1 as WNHNN and CDR2 as SYGVQD (reference sequence). This CDR3 has 13 residues. The V and J ends lost 3 bases and 5 bases, in that order; junction bases with no gene match: 1. This rearrangement joins TRBV10-1 to TRBJ1-2; 9 nucleotides line up with TRBD1. The sample taken for sequencing was PBMCs. The clonotype originates from a young woman in good health and CMV-seronegative. CDR3 nucleotide sequence: TGCGCCAGCAGTGAAGACAGGGGGTATGGCTACACCTTC. Its protein is CASSEDRGYGYTF.